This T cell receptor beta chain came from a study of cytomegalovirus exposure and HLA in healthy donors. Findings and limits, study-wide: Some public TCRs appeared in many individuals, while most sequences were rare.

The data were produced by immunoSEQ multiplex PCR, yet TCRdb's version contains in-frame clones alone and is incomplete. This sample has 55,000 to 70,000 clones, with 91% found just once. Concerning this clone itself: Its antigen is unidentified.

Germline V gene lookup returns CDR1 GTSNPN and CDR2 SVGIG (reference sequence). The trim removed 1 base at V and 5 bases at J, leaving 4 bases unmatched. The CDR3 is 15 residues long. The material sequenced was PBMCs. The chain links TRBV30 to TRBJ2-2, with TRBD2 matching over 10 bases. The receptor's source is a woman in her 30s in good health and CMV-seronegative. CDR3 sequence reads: CAWSGTSGPTGELFF. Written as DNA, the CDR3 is TGTGCCTGGAGTGGGACTAGCGGTCCGACCGGGGAGCTGTTTTTT.